The 32 T cell receptor beta chains presented below share a single source sample, sequenced in a study of patients and donors after allogeneic stem cell transplantation. In TCRdb, the RT-PCR reads were re-called with MiXCR into one record per CDR3 protein. The data contain roughly 960,000 distinct CDR3 sequences, more than 15% of them singletons. Sequencing used blood, either unsorted or a sorted T cell fraction (not recorded which). Source of these receptors: a human donor who was either an allogeneic HSCT recipient or a stem cell or donor lymphocyte infusion donor (not recorded which). It is not recorded whose cells these are; they may come from a transplant donor.

This clonotype was seen ten or more times. This chain uses TRBV7-9 with TRBJ1-1; D is uncertain. CDR3 length equals 13 residues. Germline CDR1 SEHNR, CDR2 FQNEAQ (reference sequence). V lost 2 bases and J 3 bases, leaving 7 bases between the germline ends. In DNA form, the CDR3 reads TGTGCCAGCAGCTTAAGACGGGACACTGAAGCTTTCTTT. Protein product: CASSLRRDTEAFF. Supplemented by reference TRBV7-9 and TRBJ1-1, the full variable domain reads DTGVSQNPRHKITKRGQNVTFRCDPISEHNRLYWYRQTLGQGPEFLTYFQNEAQLEKSRLLSDRFSAERPKGSFSTLEIQRTEQGDSAMYLCASSLRRDTEAFFGQGTRLTVV.

This clonotype appeared a few times. This chain links TRBV7-9 with TRBJ1-1; 7 nucleotides line up with TRBD1. The germline V gene encodes CDR1 SEHNR and CDR2 FQNEAQ (reference sequence). This CDR3 spans 14 amino acids. The V and J ends lost 5 bases and 2 bases, in that order; junction bases with no gene match: 5. The CDR3 region has the DNA TGTGCCAGCAGCCAGGGACAGCAAAACACTGAAGCTTTCTTT. Encoded protein: CASSQGQQNTEAFF.

This chain uses TRBV3-1 with TRBJ1-5, with D maybe TRBD1 (5 bases). V lost 3 bases and J lost 1, with 10 bases in between. This CDR3 region has 15 residues. Per germline, CDR1 LGHDT and CDR2 YNNKEL (reference sequence). This chain's CDR3 is CASSQGTGSNQPQHF. In nucleotides, the CDR3 is TGTGCCAGCAGCCAGGGGACGGGGAGCAATCAGCCCCAGCATTTT.

The rearrangement joins TRBV12-3 or TRBV12-4 to TRBJ1-6; no clear D gene. Deletions cut 6 bases from V and 4 bases from J, with 10 bases between. There are 14 residues in the CDR3. CDR3 protein: CASRQRSYNSPLHF. The CDR3 bases are TGTGCCAGCAGACAAAGGTCTTATAATTCACCCCTCCACTTT.

As regards this clonotype: At one of its ends the junction is not consistent with the germline gene, which may arise from a read error. The chain recombines TRBV4-1 with TRBJ1-4, with 7 positions matching TRBD1. Germline lookup yields CDR1 MGHRA and CDR2 YSYEKL. The CDR3 has 16 residues. The CDR3 region is CASSQEWWDSNEKLFF. In DNA form, the CDR3 reads TGCGCCAGCAGTCAAGAATGGTGGGACAGTAATGAAAAACTGTTTTTT.

This clonotype was counted a few times. The rearrangement joins TRBV5-1 to TRBJ1-1; TRBD1 matches 9 bases. CDR1 and CDR2 from the germline V gene are SGHRS and YFSETQ. The CDR3 is made up of 15 amino acids. The V and J ends lost 4 bases and 4 bases, in that order; junction bases with no gene match: 8. The CDR3 here is CASSPWTGEGTEAFF. CDR3 DNA: TGCGCCAGCAGCCCGTGGACAGGGGAGGGCACTGAAGCTTTCTTT.

This rearrangement joins TRBV7-9 to TRBJ2-7; 8 positions match TRBD1. The germline V gene has CDR1 SEHNR and CDR2 FQNEAQ (reference sequence). J lost 4 bases, V lost 1 base, and 12 bases had no gene match. The CDR3 contains 17 residues. As DNA, the CDR3 is TGTGCCAGCAGCTTAGTTGGACAGGGAGGTCTGAATTACGAGCAGTACTTC. This codes for CASSLVGQGGLNYEQYF.

This clonotype was detected many times. The J gene is TRBJ2-7, the V gene TRBV7-2; maybe TRBD2 (5 bases). This CDR3 spans 15 amino acids. Germline assignment: CDR1 SGHTA and CDR2 FQGNSA. Trimming shortened V by 0 bases and J by 2 bases, and 11 bases separated the two germline ends. CDR3 DNA sequence: TGTGCCAGCAGCTTAGCTTTCTCGGGGACCTACGAGCAGTACTTC. Protein sequence: CASSLAFSGTYEQYF. Supplemented by reference TRBV7-2 and TRBJ2-7, the full variable domain reads GAGVSQSPSNKVTEKGKDVELRCDPISGHTALYWYRQSLGQGLEFLIYFQGNSAPDKSGLPSDRFSAERTGGSVSTLTIQRTQQEDSAVYLCASSLAFSGTYEQYFGPGTRLTVT.

The CDR3 coding sequence is TGTGCCAGCAGCTTAGCGGGCGGCAGATCCTACGAGCAGTACTTC. Its protein product is CASSLAGGRSYEQYF. The chain couples TRBV11-2 to TRBJ2-7; D is unresolved. CDR3 length: 15 residues. Germline assignment: CDR1 SGHAT and CDR2 FQNNGV. V was shortened by 1 base and J by 1 base, with 11 bases between the two germline ends.

This sequence joins TRBV7-9 and TRBJ2-2; weak D call: TRBD1 (6 bases). CDR1 and CDR2 from the germline V gene are SEHNR and FQNEAQ (reference sequence). The V end lost 5 bases, the J end lost 2 bases, and 15 bases lay between the germline ends. This CDR3 is built from 16 residues. The CDR3 spells CASSPYTGTNTGELFF. In DNA form, the CDR3 reads TGTGCCAGCAGCCCGTACACCGGGACAAACACCGGGGAGCTGTTTTTT.

J is TRBJ1-3 and V is TRBV10-3; D is undetermined. Trimming cost V 6 bases and J 0 bases, with 9 bases left between them. Germline CDR1 reads ENHRY; CDR2 reads SYGVKD. The CDR3 has 14 residues. The CDR3 reads CAIRGKGSGNTIYF. The CDR3 nucleotides read TGTGCCATCAGGGGCAAGGGCTCTGGAAACACCATATATTTT.

J is TRBJ2-5 and V is TRBV20-1; 8 bases map to TRBD2. The V and J ends lost 0 bases and 5 bases, in that order; junction bases with no gene match: 8. Germline V gene data show CDR1 as DFQATT and CDR2 as SNEGSKA (reference sequence). The CDR3 consists of 15 residues. Here the CDR3 reads CSARDGRKRGETQYF. DNA of the CDR3: TGCAGTGCTAGAGATGGGAGGAAGCGGGGGGAGACCCAGTACTTC.

J is TRBJ2-7 and V is TRBV6-5, with 9 bases lining up with TRBD1. The CDR3 consists of 14 residues. The ends lost 2 bases at V and 3 bases at J; junction bases unmatched: 2. Germline V gene lookup returns CDR1 MNHEY and CDR2 SVGAGI. The CDR3 protein is CASSYRTGDYEQYF. The CDR3 DNA reads TGTGCCAGCAGTTACCGGACAGGGGACTACGAGCAGTACTTC.

DNA of the CDR3: TGTGCCAGCACCAATTCCGGGACAGGGAGTGAAAAACTGTTTTTT. Translating gives CASTNSGTGSEKLFF. The chain employs TRBV12-3 or TRBV12-4 and TRBJ1-4, with 9 bases that match TRBD1. The J segment lost 7 bases and the V segment lost 7 bases, leaving 10 bases of the junction unmatched. The CDR3 has 15 residues.

This rearrangement joins TRBV6-1 to TRBJ2-5; TRBD1 matches 9 bases. The length of the CDR3 is 15 residues. Trimming at V came to 5 bases and at J to 4 bases, leaving 8 bases not matched to a gene. Per germline, CDR1 MNHNS and CDR2 SASEGT. The CDR3 DNA reads TGTGCCAGCAGTCGGTCGGGACAGGGAGGAGAGACCCAGTACTTC. This encodes CASSRSGQGGETQYF.

Only a few counts were recorded for this clonotype. The rearrangement joins TRBV9 to TRBJ1-2, with D possibly TRBD1 on 6 matching bases. Per germline, CDR1 SGDLS and CDR2 YYNGEE. Between the trimmed V and J ends, which lost 4 bases and 8 bases, there was a span of 24 bases. The CDR3 has 16 amino acids. The chain's CDR3 is CASSYTPGEWKNGYTF. DNA of the CDR3: TGTGCCAGCAGCTATACCCCAGGGGAATGGAAGAACGGCTACACCTTC.

The rearrangement links TRBV9 to TRBJ2-1; D gene ambiguous. In germline, CDR1 is SGDLS, CDR2 YYNGEE. Trimming shortened V by 0 bases and J by 12 bases, and 19 bases separated the two germline ends. This CDR3 comprises 15 residues. CDR3 sequence (DNA): TGTGCCAGCAGCGTAGAAGGGTCCGGCGGTTTGGGGCAGTTCTTC. This sequence encodes CASSVEGSGGLGQFF.

The chain couples TRBV3-1 to TRBJ2-6; 7 positions agree with TRBD1. This CDR3 region has 16 residues. Germline CDR1 and CDR2: LGHDT and YNNKEL (reference sequence). J gave up 4 bases and V 3 bases, and 6 bases lay outside the gene matches. In nucleotides, the CDR3 is TGTGCCAGCAGCCAGACGACAGGGAAAGGGGCCAACGTCCTGACTTTC. Encoded protein: CASSQTTGKGANVLTF.

Points on this clonotype: An end of the junction differs from the germline gene, which may be a read error. The chain uses TRBV9 and TRBJ2-7; TRBD2 agrees at 10 bases. Germline CDR1 reads SGDLS; CDR2 reads YYNGEE. The length of the CDR3 is 14 residues. The CDR3 DNA reads as TGTGCCAGCAGCCCACGGACTAGCGGCTACGAGCAGCACTTC. This translates into CASSPRTSGYEQHF.

This chain connects TRBV4-1 to TRBJ1-2, with 8 bases fitting TRBD1. The CDR3 is 15 amino acids. J was trimmed by 8 bases and V by 0 bases; bases with no gene match: 8. Germline CDR1 MGHRA, CDR2 YSYEKL. DNA of the CDR3: TGCGCCAGCAGCCAAGACCCCCGGACAGGGCTAGGCTACACCTTC. This sequence encodes CASSQDPRTGLGYTF.

The table lists this clonotype with a few counts. The chain employs TRBV20-1 and TRBJ1-1, with 9 bases matching TRBD1. The V and J ends lost 1 base and 4 bases, in that order; junction bases with no gene match: 7. The germline CDR1 and CDR2 sequences are DFQATT and SNEGSKA (reference sequence). The CDR3 loop spans 15 amino acids. CDR3 region: CSARAEQGAGTEAFF. CDR3 nucleotide sequence: TGCAGTGCTAGAGCCGAACAGGGGGCTGGCACTGAAGCTTTCTTT.

The sample holds many counts of this clonotype. The CDR3 region has the DNA TGTGCCAGCAGCCCTTATGGGACAGTGAACACTGAAGCTTTCTTT. Its translation: CASSPYGTVNTEAFF. V is TRBV12-3 or TRBV12-4 and J is TRBJ1-1; the match to TRBD1 covers 7 bases. After removal of 6 bases from V and 0 bases from J, the junction contained 7 bases not matched to a gene. CDR3 size: 15 residues.

This clonotype came up a few times. This chain connects TRBV29-1 to TRBJ2-2, with D tentatively TRBD1 (6 bases). CDR1 is SQVTM and CDR2 is ANQGSEA in the germline V gene. With 4 bases removed from V and 1 base from J, the gap between germline ends came to 7 bases. This CDR3 spans 13 amino acids. The CDR3 bases are TGCAGCGTTGGACAGGTGAACACCGGGGAGCTGTTTTTT. It yields the protein CSVGQVNTGELFF.

This clonotype was counted ten times or more. The chain uses TRBV29-1 and TRBJ1-1; D perhaps matches TRBD1 (6 bases). V lost 8 bases and J lost 7, with 11 bases in between. The V gene's germline CDR1 is SQVTM and CDR2 ANQGSEA. CDR3 length: 10 amino acids. The CDR3 DNA reads as TGCAGCTTTGGGACACTTGAAGCTTTCTTT. This gives the protein CSFGTLEAFF.

This clonotype was detected ten times or more. The rearrangement uses TRBV27 and TRBJ1-2; maybe TRBD1 (6 bases). CDR1 is MNHEY and CDR2 is SMNVEV in the germline V gene (reference sequence). Trimming took 4 bases from V and 2 from J, leaving 8 bases between them. The CDR3 extends over 13 amino acids. The CDR3: CASSSGTNYGYTF. DNA of the CDR3: TGTGCCAGCAGTTCCGGGACAAACTATGGCTACACCTTC.

The rearrangement joins TRBV12-3 or TRBV12-4 to TRBJ2-2, with D tentatively TRBD1 (6 bases). Between the trimmed V and J ends, which lost 4 bases and 3 bases, there was a span of 9 bases. This CDR3 comprises 14 residues. The DNA of the CDR3 is TGTGCCAGCAGTTCGAACAGGGACACCGGGGAGCTGTTTTTT. Translated: CASSSNRDTGELFF.

This clonotype has just a few counts. This chain uses TRBV27 with TRBJ2-3; the D is unclear. V lost 7 bases and J lost 4, with 15 bases in between. This CDR3 has 14 amino acids. Germline CDR1 is MNHEY and CDR2 is SMNVEV (reference sequence). The CDR3 coding sequence is TGTGCCAGCACTGGGCTCTCGCTTTCAGATACGCAGTATTTT. Amino acids: CASTGLSLSDTQYF.

Only a few counts were recorded for this clonotype. As the CDR3 is not closed by the conserved phenylalanine or tryptophan, this likely results from a read error. No DNA is shown, since the ends of the CDR3 on it are uncertain; the CDR3 is the one TCRdb lists. The V call is TRBV2, the J call TRBJ2-1. The CDR3 contains 9 residues when both ends are counted. The V gene's germline CDR1 is SNHLY and CDR2 FYNNEI. CDR3 region: CASRYDAMG.

The sample holds a few counts of this clonotype. This rearrangement joins TRBV7-2 to TRBJ2-2; the match to TRBD2 covers 8 bases. The germline CDR1 and CDR2 sequences are SGHTA and FQGNSA. V shed 3 bases and J 5 bases; nucleotides not matched to a gene: 2. The CDR3 contains 14 residues. The CDR3 loop reads CASSFASGTGELFF. CDR3 in DNA: TGTGCCAGCAGCTTCGCTAGCGGGACCGGGGAGCTGTTTTTT.

V usage is TRBV4-2 and J usage is TRBJ1-4; D not resolved. The CDR3 length is 17 residues. CDR1 is LGHNA and CDR2 is YNFKEQ in the germline V gene. Deletions cut 0 bases from V and 2 bases from J, with 13 bases between. CDR3 bases: TGTGCCAGCAGCCAAGAGGGCCGCCGAGGCACTAATGAAAAACTGTTTTTT. Protein: CASSQEGRRGTNEKLFF.

The table lists this clonotype with a few counts. This chain uses TRBV6-2 or TRBV6-3 with TRBJ1-2; 8 bases match TRBD1. Germline CDR1 is MNHEY and CDR2 is SVGEGT. Trimming cost V 7 bases and J 4 bases; bases outside gene matches: 8. The CDR3 has 14 amino acids. CDR3 residues: CASTRGQGGYGYTF. The DNA of the CDR3 is TGTGCCAGCACCCGTGGACAGGGAGGCTATGGCTACACCTTC.

The rearrangement uses TRBV5-5 and TRBJ1-4; no reliable D call. Looked up from germline, CDR1 is SGHKS and CDR2 is YYEKEE (reference sequence). V lost 1 base and J lost 3, with 13 bases in between. CDR3 size: 16 residues. The CDR3 DNA is TGTGCCAGCAGCTTGTTCGGGAACCGGGCTAATGAAAAACTGTTTTTT. Residues: CASSLFGNRANEKLFF.